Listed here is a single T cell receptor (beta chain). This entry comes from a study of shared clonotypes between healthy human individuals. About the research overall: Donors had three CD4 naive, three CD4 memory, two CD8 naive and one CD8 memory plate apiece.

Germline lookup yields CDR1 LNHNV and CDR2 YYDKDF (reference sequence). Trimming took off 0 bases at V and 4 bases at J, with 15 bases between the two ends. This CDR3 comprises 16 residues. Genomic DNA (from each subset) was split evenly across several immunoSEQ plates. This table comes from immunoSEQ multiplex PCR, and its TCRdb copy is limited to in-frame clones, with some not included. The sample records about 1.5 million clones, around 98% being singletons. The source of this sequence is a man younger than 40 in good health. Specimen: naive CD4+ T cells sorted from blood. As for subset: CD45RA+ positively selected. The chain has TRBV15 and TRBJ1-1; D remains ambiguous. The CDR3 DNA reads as TGTGCCACCAGCAGAGATCCGGGCGATAAAGGCACTGAAGCTTTCTTT. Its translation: CATSRDPGDKGTEAFF.